This TCR beta chain was documented in a study of T-cell memory formation after mild COVID-19. The authors produced TCR alpha and TCR beta cDNA libraries with sample barcodes and UMIs by 5'RACE using constant-segment primers. TCRdb ran MiXCR on the 5' RACE reads and lists one entry per CDR3 protein. Of roughly 400,000 distinct CDR3 sequences in the sample, roughly 15% are singletons; the top ten hold 20% to 25%. The ends were cut back, 5 bases at V and 6 bases at J, with 17 bases in the middle. There are 14 residues in the CDR3. Germline V gene data show CDR1 as MNHEY and CDR2 as SVGEGT. This clonotype was seen only a few times.

The clonotype originates from a man aged 18 to 30 who had mild COVID-19 (a few samples of this study predate the infection). Cell type and time point are not known. The specimen sequenced was PBMCs or a T cell subset sorted from them (not recorded which). V usage is TRBV6-2 or TRBV6-3 and J usage is TRBJ2-7, with D possibly being TRBD1 (6 bases). For the CDR3, the DNA is TGTGCCAGCAGTGTCGTCCAGGGGCTTACCGAGCAGTACGTC. Translated: CASSVVQGLTEQYV.